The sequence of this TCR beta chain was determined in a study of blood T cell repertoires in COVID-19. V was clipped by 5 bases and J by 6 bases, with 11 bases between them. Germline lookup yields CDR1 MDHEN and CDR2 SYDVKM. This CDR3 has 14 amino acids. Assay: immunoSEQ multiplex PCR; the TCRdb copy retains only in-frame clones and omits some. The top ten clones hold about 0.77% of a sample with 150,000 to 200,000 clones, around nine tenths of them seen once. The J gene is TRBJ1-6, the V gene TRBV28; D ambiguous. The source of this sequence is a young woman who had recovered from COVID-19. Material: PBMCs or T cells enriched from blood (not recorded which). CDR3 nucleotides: TGTGCCAGCAGTGGCCGGGAATCTAATTCACCCCTCCACTTT. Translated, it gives CASSGRESNSPLHF.